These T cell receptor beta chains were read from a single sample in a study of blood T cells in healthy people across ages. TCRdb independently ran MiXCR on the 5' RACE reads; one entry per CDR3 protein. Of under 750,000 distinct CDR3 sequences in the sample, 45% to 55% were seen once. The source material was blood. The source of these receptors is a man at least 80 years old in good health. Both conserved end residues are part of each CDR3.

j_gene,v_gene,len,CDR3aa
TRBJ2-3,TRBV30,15,CAWSVDRPGTDTQYF
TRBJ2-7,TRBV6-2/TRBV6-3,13,CASSYGEFYEQYF
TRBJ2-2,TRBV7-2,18,CASSPRLIARPMTGELFF
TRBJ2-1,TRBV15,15,CATSRDTSGSNEQFF
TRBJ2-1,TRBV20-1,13,CSAKAGQYNEQFF
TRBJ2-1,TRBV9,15,CASSVGGTSHNEQFF
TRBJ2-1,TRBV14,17,CASSQWRLAGGRNEQFF
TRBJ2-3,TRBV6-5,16,CASSSRTGGSTDTQYF
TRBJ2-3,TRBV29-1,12,CSVESVTDTQYF
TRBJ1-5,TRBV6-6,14,CASSRTAVYQPQHF
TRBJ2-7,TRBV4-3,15,CASSQDATLVYEQYF
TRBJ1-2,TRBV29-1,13,CSVEDGPGYGYTF
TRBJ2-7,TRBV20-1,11,CSANRNYEQYF
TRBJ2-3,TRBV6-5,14,CASSYSTATDTQYF
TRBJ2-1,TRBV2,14,CASSVLSSYNEQFF
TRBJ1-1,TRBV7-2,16,CASIRDRGRVNTEAFF
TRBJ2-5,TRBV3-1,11,CATRDQETQYF
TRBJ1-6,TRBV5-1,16,CASSLEAGQGGSPLHF
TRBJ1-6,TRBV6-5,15,CASSYRTAYNSPLHF
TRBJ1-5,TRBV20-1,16,CSARDLLGTAIQPQHF
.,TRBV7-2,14,CASSLARLGGEQYF
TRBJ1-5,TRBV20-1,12,CSAILGNQPQHF
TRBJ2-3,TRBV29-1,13,CSVTIRGTDTQYF
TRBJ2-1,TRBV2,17,CASTRGLEVNRADEQFF
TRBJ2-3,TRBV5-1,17,CASSLALETGFADTQYF
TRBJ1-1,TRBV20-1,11,CSARTGSEAFF
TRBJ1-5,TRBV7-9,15,CASAASGAINQPQHF
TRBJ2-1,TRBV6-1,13,CTSSEGEWGEQFF
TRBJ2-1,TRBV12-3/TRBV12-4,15,CASRATSGGFNEQFF
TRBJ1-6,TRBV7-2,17,CASSLEVSHSYNSPLHF
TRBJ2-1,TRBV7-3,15,CASSLQTSSYNEQFF
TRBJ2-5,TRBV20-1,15,CSASASGGGQETQYF